Shown below are 32 T cell receptor beta chains from a single sample sequenced in a study of CD39 and CD103 CD8 tumor-infiltrating T cells (dated by TCRdb to 2017 to 2018). The library came from the immunoSEQ multiplex PCR assay. Entries here come from immuneACCESS through TCRdb and include only in-frame sequences with V and J called. Some clones fail to appear in such tables; in the studies checked, an unresolved V gene covers under half of the shortfall, and the cause of the remainder is unknown. This sample gives under 20,000 clones in total; just over 90% of them show up just once. The ten largest clones capture about 4.5% of the sample. Sequenced: CD8+ T cells sorted from blood. What this sample's cell subset or site label stands for: total memory CD8 T cells (CD45RA-CCR7+/-) from blood or uninvolved lymph node. The receptors derive from a human donor with head and neck squamous cell carcinoma.

This chain connects TRBV27 to TRBJ2-1; 7 bases line up with TRBD1. The V gene end was trimmed by 4 bases and the J gene end by 5 bases; junction bases not matched to a gene: 5. The CDR3 is 14 amino acids. The germline V gene has CDR1 MNHEY and CDR2 SMNVEV (reference sequence). CDR3 sequence (DNA): TGTGCCAGCAGTTATCCGGGACAGAACAATGAGCAGTTCTTC. Translation gives CASSYPGQNNEQFF.

The genes are TRBV5-6 and TRBJ2-3, with a weak D call TRBD1 (6 bases). The CDR3 consists of 18 residues. The germline V gene encodes CDR1 SGHDT and CDR2 YYEEEE. V gave up 4 bases and J gave up 1 base, with 22 bases separating them. CDR3 sequence: CASSPGPRGGFRTDTQYF. CDR3 DNA: TGTGCCAGCAGCCCGGGCCCGAGAGGGGGATTTCGCACAGATACGCAGTATTTT.

This clone showed up just once. The rearrangement links TRBV27 to TRBJ2-3; D possibly corresponds to TRBD2 (6 bases). Trimming removed 1 base at V and 2 bases at J, with 7 bases between. The CDR3 is 14 amino acids. Germline V gene sequence: CDR1 MNHEY, CDR2 SMNVEV (reference sequence). CDR3 sequence reads: CASSLWDSTDTQYF. CDR3 nucleotide sequence: TGTGCCAGCAGTTTATGGGACTCCACAGATACGCAGTATTTT.

The chain recombines TRBV10-3 with TRBJ1-1; D ambiguous. The germline V and J ends were trimmed by 5 bases and 7 bases, with 11 bases remaining between them. Germline CDR1 and CDR2: ENHRY and SYGVKD. The CDR3 runs to 12 residues. The DNA of the CDR3 is TGTGCCATCAGTTCGGCAGCGCATGAAGCTTTCTTT. This translates into CAISSAAHEAFF.

This clone was counted a few times. The chain has TRBV27 and TRBJ2-7; 9 nucleotides line up with TRBD1. The length of the CDR3 is 15 residues. Germline loops: CDR1 MNHEY, CDR2 SMNVEV (reference sequence). Germline trimming cut 7 bases from V and 0 bases from J; bases unmatched to any gene: 7. CDR3: CASMDRGHSSYEQYF. The CDR3 DNA is TGTGCCAGCATGGACAGGGGACATAGCTCCTACGAGCAGTACTTC.

This rearrangement joins TRBV7-8 to TRBJ1-6; no definite D call. With 0 bases removed from V and 7 bases from J, the gap between germline ends came to 7 bases. CDR3 length equals 14 residues. Germline V lookup: CDR1 SGHVS, CDR2 FQNEAQ. This chain's CDR3 is CASSLAGVNSPLHF. CDR3 sequence (DNA): TGTGCCAGCAGCTTAGCCGGGGTGAATTCACCCCTCCACTTT.

This chain uses TRBV29-1 with TRBJ1-1; D gene uncertain. The V and J ends lost 3 bases and 2 bases respectively, with 10 bases between them. The length of the CDR3 is 13 residues. Germline V gene data show CDR1 as SQVTM and CDR2 as ANQGSEA. CDR3 amino acids: CSVEGGFNTEAFF. CDR3 DNA sequence: TGCAGCGTTGAGGGTGGATTTAACACTGAAGCTTTCTTT. Full variable domain (outside the CDR3, taken from reference TRBV29-1 and TRBJ1-1): SAVISQKPSRDICQRGTSLTIQCQVDSQVTMMFWYRQQPGQSLTLIATANQGSEATYESGFVIDKFPISRPNLTFSTLTVSNMSPEDSSIYLCSVEGGFNTEAFFGQGTRLTVV.

This chain uses TRBV11-2 with TRBJ2-7, with a tentative D call TRBD1 (6 bases). V was clipped by 3 bases and J by 6 bases, with 12 bases between them. This CDR3 has 13 residues. CDR1 and CDR2 from the germline V gene are SGHAT and FQNNGV. The CDR3 spells CASSFPDRSEQYF. CDR3 in DNA: TGTGCCAGCAGCTTCCCGGACAGATCCGAGCAGTACTTC.

V and J are TRBV2 and TRBJ2-6; D uncertain. Trimming removed 3 bases from V and 0 bases from J, with 6 bases in between. This CDR3 has 15 residues. CDR1 is SNHLY and CDR2 is FYNNEI in the germline V gene. Written as DNA, the CDR3 is TGTGCCAGCAGTGACCGAAGCTCTGGGGCCAACGTCCTGACTTTC. The encoded protein is CASSDRSSGANVLTF.

The genes are TRBV7-8 and TRBJ1-2; TRBD1 matches 8 bases. The junction had 25 bases not matched to a gene; V was cut back by 1 base and J by 9 bases. Germline values: CDR1 SGHVS, CDR2 FQNEAQ. The CDR3 spans 20 residues. The CDR3 region has the DNA TGTGCCAGCAGCTTAGTTCCCCAGCCTTACCCGGGACAGGTCCCCTTTAGCTACACCTTC. This translates into CASSLVPQPYPGQVPFSYTF.

The CDR3 reads CASSGDGQGLFGYTF. The CDR3 DNA sequence: TGTGCCAGCAGCGGGGATGGACAGGGACTTTTTGGCTACACCTTC. This chain joins TRBV5-5 and TRBJ1-2; TRBD1 matches 8 bases. V lost 4 bases to trimming and J lost 7 bases; unmatched junction nucleotides: 12. The CDR3 extends over 15 amino acids. CDR1 is SGHKS, CDR2 YYEKEE, per germline (reference sequence).

The V call is TRBV19, the J call TRBJ1-5; D ambiguous. This CDR3 has 15 residues. Germline loops: CDR1 LNHDA, CDR2 SQIVND (reference sequence). V lost 3 bases and J lost 2, with 11 bases in between. In DNA form, the CDR3 reads TGTGCCAGTAGTATCTGGGTCGAAGGCAATCAGCCCCAGCATTTT. This codes for CASSIWVEGNQPQHF.

V is TRBV28 and J is TRBJ1-1; D uncertain. The CDR3 is 13 amino acids. The germline V gene has CDR1 MDHEN and CDR2 SYDVKM. Trimming cost V 2 bases and J 3 bases, with 7 bases left between them. The CDR3 reads CASSLGEDTEAFF. CDR3 nucleotides: TGTGCCAGCAGTTTAGGGGAGGACACTGAAGCTTTCTTT.

This chain uses TRBV19 with TRBJ2-1; the D gene is possibly TRBD1 (6 bases). CDR1 LNHDA and CDR2 SQIVND come from the germline V gene (reference sequence). Trimming removed 7 bases from V and 7 bases from J, with 11 bases in between. CDR3 length equals 12 residues. The CDR3 DNA reads TGTGCCAGTAAACAGGGAATTAATGAGCAGTTCTTC. It yields the protein CASKQGINEQFF.

There are a few counts of this clone. This chain uses TRBV10-1 with TRBJ2-7; D gene ambiguous. V was trimmed by 3 bases and J by 4 bases, leaving 16 bases between them. The CDR3 has 15 amino acids. Germline CDR1 reads WNHNN; CDR2 reads SYGVQD (reference sequence). CDR3 region: CASSDSRARNYEQYF. CDR3 DNA sequence: TGCGCCAGCAGTGATTCAAGGGCAAGAAATTACGAGCAGTACTTC.

V and J are TRBV9 and TRBJ1-4; D perhaps matches TRBD1 (6 bases). Between the trimmed V and J ends, which lost 4 bases and 7 bases, there was a span of 17 bases. Germline CDR1 reads SGDLS; CDR2 reads YYNGEE. This CDR3 comprises 15 residues. The CDR3 DNA reads TGTGCCAGCAGCTCCAGCACAGGGTTGGGTGAAAAACTGTTTTTT. It specifies CASSSSTGLGEKLFF.

The sample holds one count of this clone. The chain is built from TRBV21-1 and TRBJ1-6. TRBV21-1 is a pseudogene. The CDR3 is 14 residues long. The CDR3 here is CASPGTRVRVTLHF. CDR3 sequence (DNA): TGTGCCAGCCCAGGGACCAGGGTGAGGGTCACCCTCCACTTT.

The rearrangement joins TRBV11-1 to TRBJ1-4, with 7 bases aligning to TRBD1. Per the germline V gene, CDR1 is SGHAT and CDR2 is FQDESV (reference sequence). V shed 6 bases, J shed 6 bases, and the junction held 10 bases outside the gene matches. CDR3 length: 15 residues. CDR3 nucleotide sequence: TGTGCCAGCAGTGGAGGGGGCGCCGGGTATGAAAAACTGTTTTTT. It yields the protein CASSGGGAGYEKLFF.

This clone was detected a few times. The J gene is TRBJ2-7, the V gene TRBV2, with a tentative D call TRBD1 (6 bases). Germline CDR1 is SNHLY and CDR2 is FYNNEI. CDR3 length equals 14 residues. Trimming left V 6 bases short and J 3 bases short, with 15 bases between. The CDR3, as DNA: TGTGCCAGCAGGACAGGCTCAGCCTTCTACGAGCAGTACTTC. This encodes CASRTGSAFYEQYF.

The chain couples TRBV4-1 to TRBJ1-2, with TRBD1 identical over 8 bases. Germline V CDR1 and CDR2: MGHRA, YSYEKL. The CDR3 covers 15 residues. After removal of 3 bases from V and 7 bases from J, the junction contained 10 bases not matched to a gene. CDR3: CASSHETGGLSGYTF. In DNA form, the CDR3 reads TGCGCCAGCAGCCATGAAACAGGGGGGTTGAGTGGCTACACCTTC.

The V call is TRBV28, the J call TRBJ2-1, with a tentative D call TRBD2 (6 bases). Germline lookup yields CDR1 MDHEN and CDR2 SYDVKM. Trimming removed 6 bases at V and 3 bases at J, with 15 bases between. This CDR3 is 15 amino acids long. The CDR3 DNA reads TGTGCCAGCAGCCACAGGCCGGGGGACTACAATGAGCAGTTCTTC. It specifies CASSHRPGDYNEQFF.

The V call is TRBV27, the J call TRBJ1-2; D is possibly TRBD1 (6 bases). Germline V gene data show CDR1 as MNHEY and CDR2 as SMNVEV (reference sequence). The CDR3 runs 11 residues. The CDR3 DNA reads TGTGCGGGACACTTTAACTATGGCTACACCTTC. Amino acid sequence: CAGHFNYGYTF.

This chain joins TRBV4-2 and TRBJ2-7, with 9 bases that match TRBD1. The J segment lost 1 base and the V segment lost 3 bases, leaving 4 bases of the junction unmatched. CDR1 is LGHNA and CDR2 is YNFKEQ in the germline V gene. This CDR3 has 15 residues. The CDR3 bases are TGTGCCAGCAGCCACCCGGGACAGGGATCCTACGAGCAGTACTTC. The encoded protein is CASSHPGQGSYEQYF.

Here the CDR3 DNA reads TGTGCCAGCAGCTTAGTATATGCAGGGACAATAGACACCGGGGAGCTGTTTTTT. This translates into CASSLVYAGTIDTGELFF. The chain couples TRBV7-9 to TRBJ2-2, with D perhaps TRBD1 (6 bases). The CDR3 covers 18 residues. V dropped 1 base and J dropped 3 bases, with 18 bases sitting between them. Germline CDR1 is SEHNR and CDR2 is FQNEAQ (reference sequence).

The chain has TRBV6-5 and TRBJ1-6; 7 nucleotides match TRBD1. This CDR3 is 15 amino acids long. V trimming: 4 bases; J trimming: 4 bases; junction bases outside the gene matches: 4. CDR1 MNHEY and CDR2 SVGAGI come from the germline V gene. CDR3 nucleotides: TGTGCCAGCAGTTGGGGACAGTTTTATAATTCACCCCTCCACTTT. This sequence encodes CASSWGQFYNSPLHF.

This CDR3 is CASSIATRSNQPQHF. Here the CDR3 DNA reads TGTGCCAGTAGTATCGCAACCCGGAGCAATCAGCCCCAGCATTTT. The chain couples TRBV19 to TRBJ1-5; D gene uncertain. The CDR3 is 15 residues long. V dropped 3 bases and J dropped 1 base, with 10 bases sitting between them. The germline gives CDR1 LNHDA, CDR2 SQIVND (reference sequence).

The gene calls are TRBV27 and TRBJ2-1, with D perhaps being TRBD1 or TRBD2 (5 bases each). CDR3 length: 17 amino acids. CDR1 is MNHEY and CDR2 is SMNVEV in the germline V gene (reference sequence). The V end lost 5 bases, the J end lost 0 bases, and 17 bases lay between the germline ends. The CDR3 nucleotides read TGTGCCAGCAGTCTTCAATGGGGACGGTCCTCCTACAATGAGCAGTTCTTC. As protein: CASSLQWGRSSYNEQFF.

V gene TRBV18 combines with J gene TRBJ2-5; TRBD2 agrees at 12 bases. The CDR3 contains 18 residues. Germline-derived CDR1 and CDR2 are KGHSH and LQKENI. V was clipped by 3 bases and J by 2 bases; unmatched bases: 10. The CDR3 DNA reads as TGTGCCAGCTCACCGTTAGCTTTGACTAGCGGGGGACAAGAGACCCAGTACTTC. This gives the protein CASSPLALTSGGQETQYF.

This clone was observed a handful of times. Other DNA sequences in this sample translate to the same CDR3. V gene TRBV2 combines with J gene TRBJ1-1; no reliable D call. Per the germline V gene, CDR1 is SNHLY and CDR2 is FYNNEI. The CDR3 runs to 10 residues. Trimming cost V 4 bases and J 7 bases, with 4 bases left between them. CDR3 amino acids: CASSVGEAFF. CDR3 DNA sequence: TGTGCCAGCAGTGTCGGTGAAGCTTTCTTT.

This CDR3 is CASSDVPGQGIYGYTF. The CDR3 coding sequence is TGTGCCAGCAGTGACGTCCCGGGACAGGGGATCTATGGCTACACCTTC. The V call is TRBV6-1, the J call TRBJ1-2; 10 nucleotides match TRBD1. V was pared by 3 bases and J by 4 bases, with 8 bases of the junction left unmatched. This CDR3 is built from 16 residues. The germline CDR1 and CDR2 sequences are MNHNS and SASEGT.

The rearrangement uses TRBV30 and TRBJ2-4; 8 nucleotides match TRBD1. Losses at the gene ends were 0 bases for V and 9 bases for J; bases not matched to a gene: 7. Germline V gene sequence: CDR1 GTSNPN, CDR2 SVGIG (reference sequence). The CDR3 sequence is 14 residues long. The CDR3: CAWSVGQGASIQYF. DNA of the CDR3: TGTGCCTGGAGTGTAGGACAGGGTGCAAGCATTCAGTACTTC.

This chain uses TRBV6-5 with TRBJ2-1, with D possibly being TRBD1 or TRBD2 (5 bases each). The ends were cut back, 2 bases at V and 8 bases at J, with 16 bases in the middle. Germline CDR1 reads MNHEY; CDR2 reads SVGAGI. This CDR3 has 15 residues. The CDR3 reads CASSYGRDPGYEQFF. Here the CDR3 DNA reads TGTGCCAGCAGTTACGGTAGGGACCCGGGGTATGAGCAGTTCTTC.